The 27 T cell receptor beta chains presented below share a single source sample, sequenced in a study of OX40 agonist ivuxolimab in advanced cancers. TCRdb keeps only in-frame clones here, not all; method: immunoSEQ multiplex PCR. The table shows roughly 75,000 clones, with about nine tenths occurring only once. The sequences come from CD4+ or CD8+ T cells sorted from blood, collected in a trial of the OX40 agonist ivuxolimab. The receptors stem from an adult with an advanced solid tumor such as melanoma, head and neck, liver or kidney cancer.

J is TRBJ1-1 and V is TRBV19; the D gene is possibly TRBD1 (5 bases). The germline V and J ends were trimmed by 3 bases and 0 bases, with 17 bases remaining between them. The CDR3 spans 17 residues. Germline lookup yields CDR1 LNHDA and CDR2 SQIVND (reference sequence). In nucleotides, the CDR3 is TGTGCCAGTAGTATGGAGCTTGGGGGGACGATGAACACTGAAGCTTTCTTT. Amino acids: CASSMELGGTMNTEAFF.

With regard to this clone: The sample contains more than one DNA sequence encoding this CDR3. The chain recombines TRBV7-2 with TRBJ2-1; 9 positions match TRBD2. Germline trimming cut 5 bases from V and 2 bases from J; bases unmatched to any gene: 4. Germline CDR1 is SGHTA and CDR2 is FQGNSA. The CDR3 loop spans 15 amino acids. The CDR3 loop is CASSQAGGPYNEQFF. The CDR3 DNA sequence: TGTGCCAGCAGCCAAGCGGGAGGACCCTACAATGAGCAGTTCTTC.

The chain combines TRBV6-1 with TRBJ1-1, with TRBD1 matching 7 bases. V shed 3 bases, J shed 7 bases, and the junction held 14 bases outside the gene matches. The CDR3 runs to 16 residues. CDR1 and CDR2 from the germline V gene are MNHNS and SASEGT. The CDR3 DNA is TGTGCCAGCAGTGACCGGACAGGCAGAGGCCGCGGTGAAGCTTTCTTT. Its protein product is CASSDRTGRGRGEAFF.

The chain links TRBV11-2 to TRBJ2-1; 10 bases line up with TRBD1. Unmatched junction bases numbered 3, after V lost 4 bases and J lost 6 bases. From germline, CDR1 is SGHAT and CDR2 FQNNGV. CDR3 length: 14 amino acids. DNA of the CDR3: TGTGCCAGCAGCTGGGACAGGGGAATCAATGAGCAGTTCTTC. This encodes CASSWDRGINEQFF.

This sequence joins TRBV15 and TRBJ2-7, with TRBD1 identical over 12 bases. This CDR3 comprises 17 residues. After removal of 0 bases from V and 5 bases from J, the junction contained 8 bases not matched to a gene. In germline, CDR1 is LNHNV, CDR2 YYDKDF (reference sequence). In DNA form, the CDR3 reads TGTGCCACCAGCAGAGATTGGCGGGACAGGGGGCTCCACGAGCAGTACTTC. Its translation is CATSRDWRDRGLHEQYF.

The gene calls are TRBV6-1 and TRBJ2-1; 7 bases line up with TRBD1. Per the germline V gene, CDR1 is MNHNS and CDR2 is SASEGT. The ends lost 3 bases at V and 14 bases at J; junction bases unmatched: 4. The CDR3 sequence is 11 residues long. The CDR3 bases are TGTGCCAGCAGTGAGTGGGACAGAGAGTTCTTC. It specifies CASSEWDREFF.

V usage is TRBV9 and J usage is TRBJ1-1; 10 positions match TRBD1. Germline V gene data show CDR1 as SGDLS and CDR2 as YYNGEE. Trimming at V came to 0 bases and at J to 6 bases, leaving 5 bases not matched to a gene. The CDR3 covers 15 residues. The CDR3 here is CASSVVTGGASEAFF. CDR3 DNA sequence: TGTGCCAGCAGCGTAGTGACAGGGGGCGCATCTGAAGCTTTCTTT.

The V and J genes are TRBV2 and TRBJ2-2, with 9 bases that match TRBD2. The CDR3 spans 14 residues. Trimming took 7 bases from V and 1 from J; bases not matched to a gene: 1. From germline, CDR1 is SNHLY and CDR2 FYNNEI. CDR3 DNA sequence: TGTGCCAGCATAGCGGGAGAGAACACCGGGGAGCTGTTTTTT. Its protein product is CASIAGENTGELFF.

A few counts support this clone. The chain links TRBV30 to TRBJ1-5, with D unclear. The CDR3 loop spans 12 amino acids. Per the germline V gene, CDR1 is GTSNPN and CDR2 is SVGIG (reference sequence). V was shortened by 2 bases and J by 2 bases, with 4 bases between the two germline ends. DNA for the CDR3: TGTGCCTGGAGTTATGGCAATCAGCCCCAGCATTTT. Amino acids: CAWSYGNQPQHF.

The chain couples TRBV6-5 to TRBJ2-5; no reliable D call. CDR1 and CDR2 (germline): MNHEY, SVGAGI. The CDR3 has 14 amino acids. Trimming removed 7 bases from V and 1 base from J, with 13 bases in between. The CDR3 loop is CASTETWSQETQYF. In DNA form, the CDR3 reads TGTGCCAGCACCGAGACATGGTCCCAAGAGACCCAGTACTTC.

This chain joins TRBV4-1 and TRBJ2-7; perhaps TRBD2 as D (5 bases). This CDR3 region has 13 residues. Trimming removed 4 bases from V and 3 bases from J, with 10 bases in between. Germline V gene lookup returns CDR1 MGHRA and CDR2 YSYEKL. The DNA of the CDR3 is TGCGCCAGCAGCCCTTACGGGGTCTACGAGCAGTACTTC. Its translation: CASSPYGVYEQYF.

V usage is TRBV7-2 and J usage is TRBJ2-1; D might be TRBD2 (5 bases). The length of the CDR3 is 15 residues. Germline V CDR1 and CDR2: SGHTA, FQGNSA. V shed 1 base and J shed 2 bases, with 9 bases lying between them. The DNA for the CDR3 is TGTGCCAGCAGCTTAGATGGTAGCGCCTACAATGAGCAGTTCTTC. It yields the protein CASSLDGSAYNEQFF.

V gene TRBV4-2 combines with J gene TRBJ1-2, with 7 bases identical to TRBD1. V lost 0 bases, J lost 8 bases, and 6 bases stayed unmatched. Germline V gene sequence: CDR1 LGHNA, CDR2 YNFKEQ. There are 14 residues in the CDR3. This CDR3 is CASSQDRTGWGYTF. The CDR3 coding sequence is TGTGCCAGCAGCCAAGATAGGACAGGCTGGGGCTACACCTTC.

V gene TRBV5-1 combines with J gene TRBJ1-1; D unresolved. The germline V gene has CDR1 SGHRS and CDR2 YFSETQ. Trimming cost V 0 bases and J 1 base, with 4 bases left between them. The CDR3 is 13 residues long. The CDR3 DNA follows: TGCGCCAGCAGCTTGGACAGGAACACTGAAGCTTTCTTT. The encoded protein is CASSLDRNTEAFF.

The chain couples TRBV9 to TRBJ2-1; possible D gene TRBD2, 6 bases. Germline V gene data show CDR1 as SGDLS and CDR2 as YYNGEE. There are 15 residues in the CDR3. Deletions cut 0 bases from V and 7 bases from J, with 14 bases between. CDR3 sequence reads: CASSVERGLPNEQFF. As DNA, the CDR3 is TGTGCCAGCAGCGTAGAACGGGGACTCCCTAATGAGCAGTTCTTC. Based on the CDR3 plus reference TRBV9 and TRBJ2-1, the full variable domain is DSGVTQTPKHLITATGQRVTLRCSPRSGDLSVYWYQQSLDQGLQFLIQYYNGEERAKGNILERFSAQQFPDLHSELNLSSLELGDSALYFCASSVERGLPNEQFFGPGTRLTVL.

With respect to this clone: A clone one base away is much larger, so this may be a read error. The rearrangement joins TRBV5-1 to TRBJ1-5; D remains ambiguous. Trimming removed 0 bases at V and 3 bases at J, with 7 bases between. CDR3 length: 14 residues. Germline V gene sequence: CDR1 SGHRS, CDR2 YFSETQ. Written as DNA, the CDR3 is TGCGCCAGCAGCTTGGACGTATTCAATCAGCCCCAGCATTTT. It translates to CASSLDVFNQPQHF.

This clone ranks as medium-sized. The chain carries TRBV6-1 and TRBJ1-6; D remains unclear. Trimming cost V 3 bases and J 15 bases, with 15 bases left between them. The CDR3 is 13 amino acids. Germline lookup yields CDR1 MNHNS and CDR2 SASEGT. CDR3 sequence reads: CASSDSVRGDLHF. CDR3 DNA: TGTGCCAGCAGTGACTCAGTCCGAGGCGACCTCCACTTT.

V gene TRBV28 combines with J gene TRBJ1-6, with TRBD1 matching over 7 bases. This CDR3 has 15 residues. Per germline, CDR1 MDHEN and CDR2 SYDVKM. V lost 6 bases to trimming and J lost 7 bases; unmatched junction nucleotides: 9. The DNA of the CDR3 is TGTGCCAGCAGGTTAATGGGGACAGAAAATTCACCCCTCCACTTT. This sequence encodes CASRLMGTENSPLHF.

The gene calls are TRBV11-2 and TRBJ1-2; 9 nucleotides line up with TRBD1. CDR3 length: 13 residues. Germline V gene sequence: CDR1 SGHAT, CDR2 FQNNGV. V was pared by 3 bases and J by 8 bases, with 4 bases of the junction left unmatched. The CDR3 here is CASSFNTGGGYTF. Written as DNA, the CDR3 is TGTGCCAGCAGCTTCAACACAGGGGGCGGCTACACCTTC. The whole variable domain, remainder taken from reference TRBV11-2 and TRBJ1-2, is EAGVAQSPRYKIIEKRQSVAFWCNPISGHATLYWYQQILGQGPKLLIQFQNNGVVDDSQLPKDRFSAERLKGVDSTLKIQPAKLEDSAVYLCASSFNTGGGYTFGSGTRLTVV.

This chain joins TRBV28 and TRBJ2-1; 11 nucleotides align to TRBD1. From germline, CDR1 is MDHEN and CDR2 SYDVKM. The CDR3 has 18 residues. Losses at the gene ends were 4 bases for V and 2 bases for J; bases not matched to a gene: 10. The CDR3 loop reads CASSSGTGGFIPYNEQFF. The CDR3 nucleotides read TGTGCCAGCAGTTCCGGGACAGGGGGGTTCATACCCTACAATGAGCAGTTCTTC.

This clone turned up a few times. The gene calls are TRBV13 and TRBJ2-7; 16 nucleotides line up with TRBD2. The trim removed 5 bases at V and 2 bases at J, leaving 9 bases unmatched. The CDR3 covers 18 residues. Germline values: CDR1 PRHDT, CDR2 FYEKMQ (reference sequence). CDR3 DNA sequence: TGTGCCAGCAGCCTCTCCGGGACTAGCGGGAGGGGGGCCTACGAGCAGTACTTC. It yields the protein CASSLSGTSGRGAYEQYF.

The rearrangement links TRBV5-4 to TRBJ2-3, with D unclear. Germline V lookup: CDR1 SGHNT, CDR2 YYREEE (reference sequence). V lost 0 bases and J 0 bases, leaving 5 bases between the germline ends. CDR3 length: 14 residues. CDR3 nucleotides: TGTGCCAGCAGCTTGGACAGTAGCACAGATACGCAGTATTTT. It specifies CASSLDSSTDTQYF.

The genes are TRBV28 and TRBJ1-2; D is undetermined. Germline loops: CDR1 MDHEN, CDR2 SYDVKM. The CDR3 covers 11 residues. V was clipped by 6 bases and J by 6 bases, with 8 bases between them. CDR3: CASSSFHGYTF. The DNA of the CDR3 is TGTGCCAGCAGCTCCTTTCATGGCTACACCTTC.

The chain carries TRBV9 and TRBJ1-5; a weak D match, TRBD1 (6 bases). This CDR3 region has 16 residues. Germline-derived CDR1 and CDR2 are SGDLS and YYNGEE. V lost 3 bases and J 4 bases, leaving 17 bases between the germline ends. The CDR3 DNA sequence: TGTGCCAGCAGCGCGGGGGCGCCAAATGTGAATCAGCCCCAGCATTTT. This sequence encodes CASSAGAPNVNQPQHF.

The genes are TRBV7-3 and TRBJ2-3; D not certain. Trimming shortened V by 5 bases and J by 4 bases, and 13 bases separated the two germline ends. Per germline, CDR1 SGHTA and CDR2 FQGTGA. The CDR3 spans 14 residues. The CDR3 is CASSTSARSDTQYF. CDR3 nucleotide sequence: TGTGCCAGCAGCACTTCCGCCCGCTCAGATACGCAGTATTTT.

V and J are TRBV27 and TRBJ1-2; 10 nucleotides match TRBD1. V lost 5 bases to trimming and J lost 7 bases; unmatched junction nucleotides: 16. Germline values: CDR1 MNHEY, CDR2 SMNVEV (reference sequence). The CDR3 has 17 amino acids. Written as DNA, the CDR3 is TGTGCCAGCAGTCTCTTTTGGGAGGCGGACAGGGGGTTTGGCTACACCTTC. Its translation: CASSLFWEADRGFGYTF.

The V and J genes are TRBV15 and TRBJ1-4; TRBD1 agrees at 9 bases. The CDR3 is made up of 15 amino acids. CDR1 LNHNV and CDR2 YYDKDF come from the germline V gene (reference sequence). J was trimmed by 4 bases and V by 4 bases; bases with no gene match: 4. The CDR3 DNA reads TGTGCCACCAGCAAAGGACAGGGGATTAATGAAAAACTGTTTTTT. The encoded protein is CATSKGQGINEKLFF.